The clone carrying this T cell receptor beta chain is a singleton in its sample. What it recognizes is unknown. The CDR3 extends over 16 amino acids. Per the germline V gene, CDR1 is LGHNA and CDR2 is YNFKEQ. The V and J ends lost 4 bases and 0 bases, in that order; junction bases with no gene match: 5. The data belong to a study of shared clonotypes between healthy human individuals. Overall study: The donor pool was made up of two women and a few men aged 18 to 49. Whole-study results and caveats: Blood was the sole source, and tissue repertoires probably differ.

Assay runs were performed at deep level. It was across several immunoSEQ plates that each subset's genomic DNA was evenly split. TCRdb's table, derived via immunoSEQ multiplex PCR, lists solely in-frame clones and lacks some. The sample comprises 400,000 to 600,000 clones, 70% to 80% of which are singletons, and 13% rests with the top ten. The chain couples TRBV4-2 to TRBJ1-4; the match to TRBD1 covers 7 bases. The sequence was obtained from a middle-aged woman in good health. Some clones in this sample may be carry-over from other donors' samples. The sequenced sample consisted of PBMCs. Here the CDR3 reads CASSLGQVSTNEKLFF. The CDR3 DNA reads TGTGCCAGCAGCCTAGGACAGGTCTCAACTAATGAAAAACTGTTTTTT.